The clone carrying this TCR beta chain has just a few counts. The entry originates in a study of blood T cell repertoires in COVID-19. Produced via immunoSEQ multiplex PCR; TCRdb's table is partial and in-frame only. The sample yields roughly 76,000 clones, around 89% seen once. The study drew participants aged about 18 to 89 years from around 24 US areas. Participant-given clinical history determined each cohort assignment. Germline trimming cut 7 bases from V and 2 bases from J; bases unmatched to any gene: 10. The CDR3 sequence is 14 residues long. Germline V CDR1 and CDR2: GTSNPN, SVGIG (reference sequence).

J is TRBJ1-2 and V is TRBV30, with 7 bases aligning to TRBD1. Sequenced sample: PBMCs or T cells enriched from blood (not recorded which). The clonotype was recovered from a woman in her 50s with acute COVID-19. The CDR3 nucleotides read TGTGCCTTACGACAGGACAGGAAAAACTATGGCTACACCTTC. Protein product: CALRQDRKNYGYTF.